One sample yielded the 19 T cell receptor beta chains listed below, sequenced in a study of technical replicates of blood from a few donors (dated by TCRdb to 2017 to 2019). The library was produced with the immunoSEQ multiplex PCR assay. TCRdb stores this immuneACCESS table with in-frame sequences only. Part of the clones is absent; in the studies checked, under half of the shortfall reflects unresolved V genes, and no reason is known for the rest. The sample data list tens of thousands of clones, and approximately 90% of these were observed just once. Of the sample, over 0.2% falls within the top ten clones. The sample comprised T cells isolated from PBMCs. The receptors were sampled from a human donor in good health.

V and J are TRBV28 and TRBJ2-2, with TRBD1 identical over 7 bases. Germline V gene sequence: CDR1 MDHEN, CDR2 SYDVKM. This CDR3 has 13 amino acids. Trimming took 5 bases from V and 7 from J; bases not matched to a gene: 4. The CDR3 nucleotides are TGTGCCAGCAGTGAAGGGGGCGGCGGGGAGCTGTTTTTT. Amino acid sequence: CASSEGGGGELFF. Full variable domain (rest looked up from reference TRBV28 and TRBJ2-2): DVKVTQSSRYLVKRTGEKVFLECVQDMDHENMFWYRQDPGLGLRLIYFSYDVKMKEKGDIPEGYSVSREKKERFSLILESASTNQTSMYLCASSEGGGGELFFGEGSRLTVL.

The CDR3 nucleotides are TGCGCCAGCAGCCAAGGCATTACAAACAATGAGCAGTTCTTC. This translates into CASSQGITNNEQFF. V and J are TRBV4-1 and TRBJ2-1; D remains ambiguous. CDR3 length: 14 residues. In germline, CDR1 is MGHRA, CDR2 YSYEKL. The ends were cut back, 1 base at V and 5 bases at J, with 9 bases in the middle.

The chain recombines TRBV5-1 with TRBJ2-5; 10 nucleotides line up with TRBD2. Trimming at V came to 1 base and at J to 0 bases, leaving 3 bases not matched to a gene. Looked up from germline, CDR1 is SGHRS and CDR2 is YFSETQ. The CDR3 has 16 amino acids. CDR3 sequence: CASSLTSGTNQETQYF. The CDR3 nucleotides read TGCGCCAGCAGCTTGACTAGCGGGACAAACCAAGAGACCCAGTACTTC.

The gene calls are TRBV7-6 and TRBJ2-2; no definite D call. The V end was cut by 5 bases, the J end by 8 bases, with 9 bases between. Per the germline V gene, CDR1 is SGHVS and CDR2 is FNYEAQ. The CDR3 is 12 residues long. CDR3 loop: CASSPSSGELFF. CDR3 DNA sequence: TGTGCCAGCAGCCCAAGCTCTGGGGAGCTGTTTTTT.

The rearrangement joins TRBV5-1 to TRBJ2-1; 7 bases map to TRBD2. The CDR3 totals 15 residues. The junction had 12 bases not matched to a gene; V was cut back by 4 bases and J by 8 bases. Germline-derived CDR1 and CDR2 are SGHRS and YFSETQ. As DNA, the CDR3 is TGCGCCAGCAGCCCCGATGGGCGGGGGTTCCATGAGCAGTTCTTC. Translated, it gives CASSPDGRGFHEQFF. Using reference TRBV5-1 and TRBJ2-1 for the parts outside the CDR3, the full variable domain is KAGVTQTPRYLIKTRGQQVTLSCSPISGHRSVSWYQQTPGQGLQFLFEYFSETQRNKGNFPGRFSGRQFSNSRSEMNVSTLELGDSALYLCASSPDGRGFHEQFFGPGTRLTVL.

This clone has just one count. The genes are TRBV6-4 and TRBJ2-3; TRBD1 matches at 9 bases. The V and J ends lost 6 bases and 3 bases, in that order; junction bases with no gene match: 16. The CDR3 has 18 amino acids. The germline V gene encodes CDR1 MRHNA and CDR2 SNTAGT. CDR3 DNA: TGTGCCAGCAGCGCCGGGCAATGGACAGGGGTTGGAACAGATACGCAGTATTTT. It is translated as CASSAGQWTGVGTDTQYF.

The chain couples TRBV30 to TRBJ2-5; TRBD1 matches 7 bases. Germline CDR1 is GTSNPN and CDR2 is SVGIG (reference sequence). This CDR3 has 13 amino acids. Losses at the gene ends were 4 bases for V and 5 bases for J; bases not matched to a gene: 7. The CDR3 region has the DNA TGTGCCTGGATGAGTAGGGGGCGGGAGACCCAGTACTTC. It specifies CAWMSRGRETQYF.

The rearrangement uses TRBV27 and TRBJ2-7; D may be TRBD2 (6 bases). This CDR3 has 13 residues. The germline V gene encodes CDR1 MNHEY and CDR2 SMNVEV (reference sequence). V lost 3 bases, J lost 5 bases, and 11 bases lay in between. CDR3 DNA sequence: TGTGCCAGCAGTTTTCGGGGGAGGCACGAGCAGTACTTC. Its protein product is CASSFRGRHEQYF.

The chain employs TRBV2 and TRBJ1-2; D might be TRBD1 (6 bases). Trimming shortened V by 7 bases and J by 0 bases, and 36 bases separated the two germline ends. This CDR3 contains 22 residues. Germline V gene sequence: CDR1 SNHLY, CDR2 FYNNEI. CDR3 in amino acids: CASTPKRGGRSAGGPANYGYTF. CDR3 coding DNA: TGTGCCAGCACCCCGAAGCGCGGGGGCCGAAGCGCGGGGGGTCCAGCTAACTATGGCTACACCTTC.

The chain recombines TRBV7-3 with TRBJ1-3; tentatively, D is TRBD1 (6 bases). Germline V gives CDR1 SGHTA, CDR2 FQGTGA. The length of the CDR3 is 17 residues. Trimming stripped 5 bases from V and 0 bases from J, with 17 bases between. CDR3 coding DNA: TGTGCCAGCAGCGCCCAACAGGGCACCTCCTCTGGAAACACCATATATTTT. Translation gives CASSAQQGTSSGNTIYF.

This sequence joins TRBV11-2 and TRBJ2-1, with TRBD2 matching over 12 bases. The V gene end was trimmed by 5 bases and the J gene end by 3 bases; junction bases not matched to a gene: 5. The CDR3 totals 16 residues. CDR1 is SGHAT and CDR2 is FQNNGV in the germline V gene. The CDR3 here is CASSHRLAGVYNEQFF. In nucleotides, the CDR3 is TGTGCCAGCAGCCATAGACTAGCGGGGGTCTACAATGAGCAGTTCTTC.

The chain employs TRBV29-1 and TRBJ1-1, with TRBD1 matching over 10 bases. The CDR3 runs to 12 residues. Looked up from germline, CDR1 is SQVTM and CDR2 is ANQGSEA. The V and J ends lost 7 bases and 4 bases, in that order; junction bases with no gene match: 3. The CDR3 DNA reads TGCAGCGCTTGGACAGGGGGCACTGAAGCTTTCTTT. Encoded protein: CSAWTGGTEAFF.

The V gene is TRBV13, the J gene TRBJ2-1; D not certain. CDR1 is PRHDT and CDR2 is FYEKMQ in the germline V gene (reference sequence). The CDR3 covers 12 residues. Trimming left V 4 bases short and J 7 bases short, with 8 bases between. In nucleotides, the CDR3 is TGTGCCAGCAGCTCCGAGGTGAATGAGCAGTTCTTC. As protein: CASSSEVNEQFF.

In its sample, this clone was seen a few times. The chain's CDR3 is CASSHQGAMNTEAFF. CDR3 nucleotides: TGTGCCAGCAGCCATCAGGGGGCCATGAACACTGAAGCTTTCTTT. V and J are TRBV13 and TRBJ1-1; TRBD1 aligns across 8 bases. The CDR3 loop spans 15 amino acids. Germline lookup yields CDR1 PRHDT and CDR2 FYEKMQ (reference sequence). V shed 5 bases, J shed 0 bases, and the junction held 5 bases outside the gene matches.

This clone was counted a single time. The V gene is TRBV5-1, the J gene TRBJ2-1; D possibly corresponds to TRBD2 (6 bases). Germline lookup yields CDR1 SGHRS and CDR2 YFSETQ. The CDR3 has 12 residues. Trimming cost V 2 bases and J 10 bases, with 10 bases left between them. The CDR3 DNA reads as TGCGCCAGCAGCTTCGGTCGGGGGGAGCAGTTCTTC. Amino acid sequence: CASSFGRGEQFF.

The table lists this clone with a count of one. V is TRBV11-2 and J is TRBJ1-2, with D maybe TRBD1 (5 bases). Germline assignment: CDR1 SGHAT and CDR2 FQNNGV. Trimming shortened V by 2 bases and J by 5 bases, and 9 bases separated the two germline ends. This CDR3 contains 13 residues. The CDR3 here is CASSLSREYGYTF. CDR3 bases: TGTGCCAGCAGCTTAAGCAGGGAATATGGCTACACCTTC.

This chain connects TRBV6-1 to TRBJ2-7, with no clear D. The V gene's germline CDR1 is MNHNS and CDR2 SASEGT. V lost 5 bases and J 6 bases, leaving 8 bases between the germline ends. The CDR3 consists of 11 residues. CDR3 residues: CASSKRGEQYF. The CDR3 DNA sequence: TGTGCCAGCAGTAAACGCGGCGAGCAGTACTTC.

For the CDR3, the DNA is TGTGCCAGCCGTCCGTGGTGGCCCAACACTGAAGCTTTCTTT. Its translation is CASRPWWPNTEAFF. The chain recombines TRBV27 with TRBJ1-1, with D hard to call. Germline V CDR1 and CDR2: MNHEY, SMNVEV (reference sequence). V lost 8 bases to trimming and J lost 2 bases, with 15 bases between them. The CDR3 sequence is 14 residues long.

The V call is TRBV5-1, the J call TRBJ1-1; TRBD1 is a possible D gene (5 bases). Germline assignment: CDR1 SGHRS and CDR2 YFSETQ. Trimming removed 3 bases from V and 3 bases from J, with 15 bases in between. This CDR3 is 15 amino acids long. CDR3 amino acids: CASSWGGVGDTEAFF. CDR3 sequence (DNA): TGCGCCAGCAGCTGGGGAGGGGTCGGGGACACTGAAGCTTTCTTT.